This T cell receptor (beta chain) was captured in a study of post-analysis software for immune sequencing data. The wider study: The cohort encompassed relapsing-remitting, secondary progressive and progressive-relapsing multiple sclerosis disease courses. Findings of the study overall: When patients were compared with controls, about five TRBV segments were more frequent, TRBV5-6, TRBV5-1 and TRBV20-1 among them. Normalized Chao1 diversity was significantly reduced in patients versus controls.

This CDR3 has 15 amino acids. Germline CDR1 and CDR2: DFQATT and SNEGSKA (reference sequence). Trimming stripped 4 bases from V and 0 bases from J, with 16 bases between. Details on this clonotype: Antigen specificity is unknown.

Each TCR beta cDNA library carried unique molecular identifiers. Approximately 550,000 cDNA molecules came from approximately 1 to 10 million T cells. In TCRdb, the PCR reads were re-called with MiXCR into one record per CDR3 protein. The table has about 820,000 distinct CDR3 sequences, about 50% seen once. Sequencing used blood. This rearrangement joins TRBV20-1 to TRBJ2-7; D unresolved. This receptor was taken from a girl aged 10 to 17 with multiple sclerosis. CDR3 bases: TGCAGTGCTAAGGCTACGGCTGGTAGCTCCTACGAGCAGTACTTC. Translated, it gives CSAKATAGSSYEQYF.